Listed here are 21 T cell receptor beta chains from one sample, sequenced in a study of blood T cell repertoires in COVID-19. Using immunoSEQ multiplex PCR, the repertoire was profiled, and TCRdb retains in-frame clones only, with some absent. The sample holds about 190,000 clones; 90% are singletons and the top ten take 0.6% to 0.8%. The specimen was peripheral blood. These receptors all come from a man aged 50-60 years with acute or convalescent COVID-19.

The chain couples TRBV29-1 to TRBJ1-1; possible D gene TRBD1, 6 bases. The CDR3 extends over 13 amino acids. With 7 bases removed from V and 3 bases from J, the gap between germline ends came to 15 bases. The V gene's germline CDR1 is SQVTM and CDR2 ANQGSEA. In DNA, the CDR3 is TGCAGCGCCCGTGGGGGCGAGGACACTGAAGCTTTCTTT. It yields the protein CSARGGEDTEAFF.

Of note for this clone: This sample also contains other DNA sequences that code for the same CDR3. V usage is TRBV7-3 and J usage is TRBJ2-5, with D tentatively TRBD1 (5 bases). From germline, CDR1 is SGHTA and CDR2 FQGTGA. The CDR3 consists of 14 residues. Trimming removed 5 bases from V and 2 bases from J, with 12 bases in between. Here the CDR3 DNA reads TGTGCCAGCAGCCCGAGTTCAGGGCAAGAGACCCAGTACTTC. Translated: CASSPSSGQETQYF.

This chain connects TRBV23-1 to TRBJ2-7; D may be TRBD1 (6 bases). TRBV23-1 is labeled an ORF, and its function is uncertain. Trimming took 8 bases from V and 4 from J, leaving 12 bases between them. The CDR3 runs to 12 residues. In nucleotides, the CDR3 is TGCGCCAGCCCCGACAGGTGTTACGAGCAGTACGTC. Protein sequence: CASPDRCYEQYV.

The chain carries TRBV18 and TRBJ2-2, with TRBD1 identical over 9 bases. Unmatched junction bases numbered 5, after V lost 9 bases and J lost 3 bases. CDR1 KGHSH and CDR2 LQKENI come from the germline V gene. This CDR3 spans 14 amino acids. CDR3 in amino acids: CASRRTGDTGELFF. DNA for the CDR3: TGTGCCAGTCGAAGGACAGGGGACACCGGGGAGCTGTTTTTT.

The chain has TRBV2 and TRBJ1-4; 9 bases fit TRBD1. Germline trimming cut 7 bases from V and 4 bases from J; bases unmatched to any gene: 4. From germline, CDR1 is SNHLY and CDR2 FYNNEI. The CDR3 consists of 14 residues. Here the CDR3 DNA reads TGTGCCAGCAACATGGGACAGGGTAATGAAAAACTGTTTTTT. This gives the protein CASNMGQGNEKLFF.

The chain employs TRBV6-5 and TRBJ1-6; D might be TRBD1 (5 bases). CDR1 MNHEY and CDR2 SVGAGI come from the germline V gene. Deletions cut 8 bases from V and 5 bases from J, with 13 bases between. The CDR3 runs 14 residues. The CDR3 is CASGSGLNNSPLHF. The CDR3 nucleotides are TGTGCCAGCGGATCGGGACTCAATAATTCACCCCTCCACTTT.

The V gene is TRBV9, the J gene TRBJ2-1, with TRBD2 matching over 13 bases. The CDR3 consists of 17 residues. Trimming removed 4 bases from V and 6 bases from J; junction bases left unmatched: 10. Germline V gene data show CDR1 as SGDLS and CDR2 as YYNGEE. DNA of the CDR3: TGTGCCAGCAGCACAACAGGACTAGCGGGAGTCGGCAATGAGCAGTTCTTC. Translation: CASSTTGLAGVGNEQFF.

V usage is TRBV5-1 and J usage is TRBJ1-1; D is ambiguous. V was pared by 5 bases and J by 1 base, with 9 bases between. Germline V CDR1 and CDR2: SGHRS, YFSETQ. CDR3 length: 13 residues. The CDR3, as DNA: TGCGCCAGCAGACCTGCAGGGAACACTGAAGCTTTCTTT. This sequence encodes CASRPAGNTEAFF. Together with reference TRBV5-1 and TRBJ1-1, the CDR3 gives the full variable domain: KAGVTQTPRYLIKTRGQQVTLSCSPISGHRSVSWYQQTPGQGLQFLFEYFSETQRNKGNFPGRFSGRQFSNSRSEMNVSTLELGDSALYLCASRPAGNTEAFFGQGTRLTVV.

J is TRBJ2-7 and V is TRBV28, with 9 bases identical to TRBD1. V shed 4 bases, J shed 6 bases, and the junction held 10 bases outside the gene matches. Germline lookup yields CDR1 MDHEN and CDR2 SYDVKM. CDR3 length: 15 amino acids. The CDR3 reads CASSSLQGQGSEQYF. CDR3 nucleotides: TGTGCCAGCAGTTCCCTCCAGGGACAGGGAAGCGAGCAGTACTTC.

A single count supports this clone. This rearrangement joins TRBV20-1 to TRBJ2-2, with D unresolved. Germline CDR1 and CDR2: DFQATT and SNEGSKA (reference sequence). The CDR3 is 11 amino acids. Trimming shortened V by 5 bases and J by 2 bases, and 3 bases separated the two germline ends. The CDR3: CSAYNTGELFF. For the CDR3, the DNA is TGCAGTGCTTATAACACCGGGGAGCTGTTTTTT.

On this clone itself: The same CDR3 can be traced to other DNA sequences in this sample. CDR3 nucleotides: TGTGCCAGCAGTTTCACAGGGGGCTTGAACACTGAAGCTTTCTTT. Residues: CASSFTGGLNTEAFF. This chain uses TRBV27 with TRBJ1-1, with 9 bases identical to TRBD1. Germline assignment: CDR1 MNHEY and CDR2 SMNVEV (reference sequence). The CDR3 is 15 amino acids. V dropped 3 bases and J dropped 0; count of bases not matched to a gene: 2.

J is TRBJ2-3 and V is TRBV4-1; 9 bases are a match to TRBD2. V dropped 4 bases and J dropped 6; count of bases not matched to a gene: 2. This CDR3 contains 13 residues. CDR1 is MGHRA and CDR2 is YSYEKL in the germline V gene. For the CDR3, the DNA is TGCGCCAGCAGCCTAAGCGGGAGGGATACGCAGTATTTT. Its translation: CASSLSGRDTQYF.

The chain links TRBV18 to TRBJ2-7; the match to TRBD2 covers 14 bases. The CDR3 runs to 16 residues. V lost 4 bases and J lost 3; bases outside the gene matches: 5. The germline CDR1 and CDR2 sequences are KGHSH and LQKENI. The DNA of the CDR3 is TGTGCCAGCTCACGATCCGGGACTAGCGGGAGCTACGAGCAGTACTTC. It codes for CASSRSGTSGSYEQYF.

The CDR3 bases are TGTGCCAGCAGTCTGACTAGCACGAGCTCCTACGAGCAGTACTTC. The encoded protein is CASSLTSTSSYEQYF. This chain connects TRBV27 to TRBJ2-7; 7 positions agree with TRBD2. Per germline, CDR1 MNHEY and CDR2 SMNVEV (reference sequence). V dropped 5 bases and J dropped 0; count of bases not matched to a gene: 7. CDR3 length: 15 residues.

The chain joins TRBV28 to TRBJ2-7; 13 positions match TRBD2. V trimming: 3 bases; J trimming: 6 bases; junction bases outside the gene matches: 14. Germline loops: CDR1 MDHEN, CDR2 SYDVKM. This CDR3 is built from 18 residues. CDR3 protein: CASSFPPEHRTSGSEQYF. The CDR3 DNA reads TGTGCCAGCAGTTTCCCGCCGGAACACAGGACTAGCGGGAGCGAGCAGTACTTC.

This chain uses TRBV9 with TRBJ2-1; D remains unclear. V lost 0 bases and J lost 4, with 5 bases in between. The CDR3 is 13 residues long. Per germline, CDR1 SGDLS and CDR2 YYNGEE. CDR3 bases: TGTGCCAGCAGCGTAGGCCAGTACAATGAGCAGTTCTTC. It yields the protein CASSVGQYNEQFF. The variable domain in full, with the rest retrieved from reference TRBV9 and TRBJ2-1, is DSGVTQTPKHLITATGQRVTLRCSPRSGDLSVYWYQQSLDQGLQFLIQYYNGEERAKGNILERFSAQQFPDLHSELNLSSLELGDSALYFCASSVGQYNEQFFGPGTRLTVL.

The genes are TRBV6-2 or TRBV6-3 and TRBJ1-2; D possibly corresponds to TRBD1 (5 bases). Trimming pared 3 bases from V and 4 bases from J, leaving 12 bases between. This CDR3 contains 14 residues. Germline assignment: CDR1 MNHEY and CDR2 SVGEGT. CDR3 loop: CASSYDRTSYGYTF. The CDR3 coding sequence is TGTGCCAGCAGTTATGATAGGACATCCTATGGCTACACCTTC.

The rearrangement uses TRBV30 and TRBJ1-3; 7 bases fit TRBD1. The CDR3 has 16 residues. Unmatched junction bases numbered 10, after V lost 5 bases and J lost 0 bases. Germline lookup yields CDR1 GTSNPN and CDR2 SVGIG (reference sequence). The CDR3 DNA sequence: TGTGCCTGGGGGGTTACGGGACAGTCCTCTGGAAACACCATATATTTT. Encoded protein: CAWGVTGQSSGNTIYF.

The rearrangement links TRBV10-3 to TRBJ2-1, with D perhaps matching TRBD2 (5 bases). Trimming shortened V by 5 bases and J by 4 bases, and 15 bases separated the two germline ends. Germline values: CDR1 ENHRY, CDR2 SYGVKD. The CDR3 length is 15 residues. The CDR3 DNA sequence: TGTGCCATCAGTTATGGACCGGGGTTGTACAATGAGCAGTTCTTC. This encodes CAISYGPGLYNEQFF.

The gene calls are TRBV24-1 and TRBJ2-3; D unclear. V shed 6 bases and J shed 1 base, with 10 bases lying between them. Germline V lookup: CDR1 KGHDR, CDR2 SFDVKD. The CDR3 length is 14 residues. The CDR3 DNA reads TGTGCCACCAGTCCGGAACGGGGCACAGATACGCAGTATTTT. Translated: CATSPERGTDTQYF.

V is TRBV7-2 and J is TRBJ2-1; tentative D call: TRBD1 (6 bases). Germline V gene data show CDR1 as SGHTA and CDR2 as FQGNSA. The CDR3 runs 15 residues. Trimming shortened V by 3 bases and J by 3 bases, and 12 bases separated the two germline ends. The CDR3 spells CASSFDRFHYNEQFF. The CDR3 nucleotides are TGTGCCAGCAGCTTTGACAGGTTTCACTACAATGAGCAGTTCTTC.